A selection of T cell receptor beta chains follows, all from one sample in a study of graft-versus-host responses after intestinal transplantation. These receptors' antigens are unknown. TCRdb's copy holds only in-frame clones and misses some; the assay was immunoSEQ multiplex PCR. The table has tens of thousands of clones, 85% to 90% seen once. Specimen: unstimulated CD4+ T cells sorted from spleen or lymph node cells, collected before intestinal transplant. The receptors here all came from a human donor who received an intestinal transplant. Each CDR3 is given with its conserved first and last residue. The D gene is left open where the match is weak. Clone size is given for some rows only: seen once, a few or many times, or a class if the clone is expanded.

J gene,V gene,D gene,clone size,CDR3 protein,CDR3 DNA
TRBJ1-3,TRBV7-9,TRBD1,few,CASSLQTGIGNTIYF,TGTGCCAGCAGCTTACAGACAGGGATTGGAAACACCATATATTTT
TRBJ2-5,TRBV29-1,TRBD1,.,CSGEKGAGETQYF,TGCAGCGGTGAAAAGGGGGCAGGGGAGACCCAGTACTTC
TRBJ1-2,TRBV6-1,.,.,CASRASLYGYTF,TGTGCCAGCAGGGCCTCTCTCTATGGCTACACCTTC
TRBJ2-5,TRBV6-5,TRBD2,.,CASIPGGGGTQYF,TGTGCCAGCATCCCGGGAGGGGGAGGGACCCAGTACTTC
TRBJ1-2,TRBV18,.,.,CASSPSGGDGYTF,TGTGCCAGCTCACCTTCGGGGGGCGATGGCTACACCTTC
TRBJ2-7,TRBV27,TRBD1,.,CASIGRTGGGEQYF,TGTGCCAGCATTGGCAGGACAGGGGGCGGGGAGCAGTACTTC
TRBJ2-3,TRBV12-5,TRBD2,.,CASGSLPGSGVGDTQYF,TGTGCTAGTGGTTCACTCCCCGGGAGCGGGGTGGGAGATACGCAGTATTTT
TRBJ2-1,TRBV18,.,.,CASSPALTGGNEQFF,TGTGCCAGCTCACCAGCCCTAACCGGCGGCAATGAGCAGTTCTTC
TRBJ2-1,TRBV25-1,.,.,CASSSTGSYNEQFF,TGTGCCAGCAGTTCCACGGGGTCCTACAATGAGCAGTTCTTC
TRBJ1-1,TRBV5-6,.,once,CASSYNDRYTEAFF,TGTGCCAGCAGCTATAACGACAGATATACTGAAGCTTTCTTT
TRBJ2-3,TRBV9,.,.,CASSVEEGTQYF,TGTGCCAGCAGCGTAGAAGAGGGTACGCAGTATTTT
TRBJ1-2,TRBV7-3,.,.,CASSLTPENYGYTF,TGTGCCAGCAGCTTAACTCCAGAAAACTATGGCTACACCTTC
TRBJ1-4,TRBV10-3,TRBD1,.,CATKGQEGEKLFF,TGTGCCACCAAGGGACAGGAGGGGGAAAAACTGTTTTTT
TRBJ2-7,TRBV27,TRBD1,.,CASSSAPGQGTYEQYF,TGTGCCAGCAGTTCCGCCCCGGGACAGGGAACCTACGAGCAGTACTTC
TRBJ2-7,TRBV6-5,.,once,CASSYGGAREQYF,TGTGCCAGCAGTTACGGGGGGGCACGGGAGCAGTACTTC
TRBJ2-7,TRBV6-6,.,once,CASSPHRGGGFYEQYF,TGTGCCAGCAGTCCCCACCGAGGGGGGGGTTTCTACGAGCAGTACTTC
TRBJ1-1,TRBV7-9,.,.,CASSLVGGANEAFF,TGTGCCAGCAGCTTGGTCGGGGGGGCGAATGAAGCTTTCTTT
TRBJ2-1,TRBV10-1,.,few,CVSSLLTPTGEQFF,TGCGTAAGCAGCCTACTTACGCCAACGGGGGAGCAGTTCTTC
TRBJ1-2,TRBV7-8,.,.,CASRGRGTYGHTF,TGTGCCAGCAGAGGACGGGGAACCTATGGCCACACCTTC
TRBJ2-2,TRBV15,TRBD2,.,CATSSRGGFAGELFF,TGTGCCACCAGCTCCCGGGGGGGTTTCGCCGGGGAGCTGTTTTTT
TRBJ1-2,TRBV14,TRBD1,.,CASSQTGGIGYGYTF,TGTGCCAGCAGCCAAACAGGGGGGATTGGCTATGGCTACACCTTC
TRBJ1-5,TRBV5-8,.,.,CASSFGPLGGQPQHF,TGTGCCAGCAGCTTTGGCCCACTTGGAGGTCAGCCCCAGCATTTT
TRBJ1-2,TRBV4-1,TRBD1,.,CASSPNLGGTATDYGYTF,TGCGCCAGCAGCCCCAACCTAGGGGGGACAGCCACCGATTATGGCTACACCTTC
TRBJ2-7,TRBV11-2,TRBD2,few,CASSYSGGAVTYEQYF,TGTGCCAGCAGCTATAGCGGGGGGGCCGTAACCTACGAGCAGTACTTC
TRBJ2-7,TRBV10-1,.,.,CASSESTGFGYEQYF,TGCGCCAGCAGTGAGTCAACAGGGTTCGGGTACGAGCAGTACTTC
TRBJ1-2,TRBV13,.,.,CASSLQSRGYGYTF,TGTGCCAGCAGCCTACAGAGCAGGGGCTATGGCTACACCTTC